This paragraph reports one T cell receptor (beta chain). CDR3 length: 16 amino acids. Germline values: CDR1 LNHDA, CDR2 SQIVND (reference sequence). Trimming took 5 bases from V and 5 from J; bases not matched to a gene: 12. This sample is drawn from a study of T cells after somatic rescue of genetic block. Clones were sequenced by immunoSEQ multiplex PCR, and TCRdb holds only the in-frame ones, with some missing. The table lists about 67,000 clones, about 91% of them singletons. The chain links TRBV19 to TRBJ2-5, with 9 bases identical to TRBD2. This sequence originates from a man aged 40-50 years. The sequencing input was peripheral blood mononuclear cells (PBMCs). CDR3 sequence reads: CASSPGGAGGPETQYF. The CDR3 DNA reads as TGTGCCAGTAGTCCCGGAGGGGCGGGGGGGCCTGAGACCCAGTACTTC.